This TCR beta chain was observed in a study of cytomegalovirus exposure and HLA in healthy donors. The CDR3 has 16 amino acids. Trimming stripped 4 bases from V and 3 bases from J, with 13 bases between. Germline V lookup: CDR1 SGHAT, CDR2 FQDESV (reference sequence). Libraries were prepared by immunoSEQ multiplex PCR; TCRdb keeps only in-frame clonotypes and omits some of them. The sample includes hundreds of thousands of clones, 80% to 90% of them seen just once. The TCR comes from a woman between 18 and 29 years old in good health and CMV-seronegative. The specimen sequenced was PBMCs. V is TRBV11-1 and J is TRBJ2-6; TRBD1 is a possible D gene (5 bases). In nucleotides, the CDR3 is TGTGCCAGCAGCTCTCAGGGAATGGTTGGGGCCAACGTCCTGACTTTC. This codes for CASSSQGMVGANVLTF.